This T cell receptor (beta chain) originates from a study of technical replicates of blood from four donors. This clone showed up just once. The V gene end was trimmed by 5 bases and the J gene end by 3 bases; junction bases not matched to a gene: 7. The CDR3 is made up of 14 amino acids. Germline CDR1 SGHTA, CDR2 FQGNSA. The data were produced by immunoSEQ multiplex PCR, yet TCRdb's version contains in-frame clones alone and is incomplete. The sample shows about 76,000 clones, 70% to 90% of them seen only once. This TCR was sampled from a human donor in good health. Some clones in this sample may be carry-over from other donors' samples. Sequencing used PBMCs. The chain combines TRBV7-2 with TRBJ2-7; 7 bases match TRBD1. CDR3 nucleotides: TGTGCCAGCAGCATTACCGGGACAGTCTACGAGCAGTACTTC. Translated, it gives CASSITGTVYEQYF. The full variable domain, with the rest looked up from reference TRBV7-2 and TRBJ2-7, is GAGVSQSPSNKVTEKGKDVELRCDPISGHTALYWYRQSLGQGLEFLIYFQGNSAPDKSGLPSDRFSAERTGGSVSTLTIQRTQQEDSAVYLCASSITGTVYEQYFGPGTRLTVT.